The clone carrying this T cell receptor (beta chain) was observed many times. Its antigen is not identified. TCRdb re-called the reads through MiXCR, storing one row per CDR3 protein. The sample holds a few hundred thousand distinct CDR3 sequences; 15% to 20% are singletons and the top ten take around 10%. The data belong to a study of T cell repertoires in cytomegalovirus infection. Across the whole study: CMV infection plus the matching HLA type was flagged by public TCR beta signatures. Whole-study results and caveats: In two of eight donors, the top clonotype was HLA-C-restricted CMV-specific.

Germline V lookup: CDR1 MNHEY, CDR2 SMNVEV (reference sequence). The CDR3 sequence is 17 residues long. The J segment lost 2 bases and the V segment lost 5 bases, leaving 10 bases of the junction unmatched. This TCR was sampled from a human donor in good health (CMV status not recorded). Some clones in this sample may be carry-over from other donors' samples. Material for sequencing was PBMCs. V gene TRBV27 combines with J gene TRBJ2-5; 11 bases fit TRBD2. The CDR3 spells CASSRFPGLAVQETQYF. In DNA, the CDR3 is TGTGCCAGCAGTCGTTTCCCGGGACTAGCGGTACAAGAGACCCAGTACTTC.